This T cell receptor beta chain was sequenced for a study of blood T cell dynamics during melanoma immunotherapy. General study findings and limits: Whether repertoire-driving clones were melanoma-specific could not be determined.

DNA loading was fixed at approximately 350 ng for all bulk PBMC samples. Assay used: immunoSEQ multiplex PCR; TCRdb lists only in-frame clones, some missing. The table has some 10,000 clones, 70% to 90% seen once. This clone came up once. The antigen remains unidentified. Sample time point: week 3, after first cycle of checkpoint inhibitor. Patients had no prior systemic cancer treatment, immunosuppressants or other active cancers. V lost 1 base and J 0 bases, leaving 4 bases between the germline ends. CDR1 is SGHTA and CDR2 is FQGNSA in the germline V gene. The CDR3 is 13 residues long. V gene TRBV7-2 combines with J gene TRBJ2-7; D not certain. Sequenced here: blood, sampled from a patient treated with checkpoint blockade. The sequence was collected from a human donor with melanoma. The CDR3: CASSLERSYEQYF. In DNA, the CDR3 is TGTGCCAGCAGCTTAGAGCGCTCCTACGAGCAGTACTTC.